This record looks at one TCR beta chain sequence and its context. Its cognate antigen is unknown. The assay was immunoSEQ multiplex PCR, and TCRdb's table has in-frame clones only and misses some. The sample records more than 250,000 clones, approximately 95% being singletons. This specimen comes from a study of T cell responses to AZD1222 COVID-19 vaccine. Whole-study findings and limits: Spike-specific TCR breadth and depth were elevated following two AZD1222 doses.

The origin of this receptor is an adult in good health. The specimen was peripheral blood, collected on day 0 of AZD1222 vaccination.

CDR3 DNA: TGTGCCAGCAGTTTATCTCCGGGACAGTCCTACGAGCAGTACTTC. This gives the protein CASSLSPGQSYEQYF. V and J are TRBV27 and TRBJ2-7, with TRBD1 matching over 7 bases. The J segment lost 1 base and the V segment lost 0 bases, leaving 3 bases of the junction unmatched. Per the germline V gene, CDR1 is MNHEY and CDR2 is SMNVEV (reference sequence). This CDR3 is built from 15 residues.